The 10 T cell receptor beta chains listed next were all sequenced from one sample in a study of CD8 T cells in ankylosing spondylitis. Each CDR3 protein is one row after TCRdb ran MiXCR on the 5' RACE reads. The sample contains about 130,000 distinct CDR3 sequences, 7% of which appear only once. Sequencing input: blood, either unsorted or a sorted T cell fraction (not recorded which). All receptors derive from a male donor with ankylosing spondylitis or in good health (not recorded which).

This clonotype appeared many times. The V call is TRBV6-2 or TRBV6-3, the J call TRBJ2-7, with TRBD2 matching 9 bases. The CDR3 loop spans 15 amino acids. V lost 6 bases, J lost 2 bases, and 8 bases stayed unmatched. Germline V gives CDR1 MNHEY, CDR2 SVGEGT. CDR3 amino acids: CASRPKRGDPYEQYF. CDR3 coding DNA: TGTGCCAGCAGACCAAAGCGGGGGGATCCCTACGAGCAGTACTTC.

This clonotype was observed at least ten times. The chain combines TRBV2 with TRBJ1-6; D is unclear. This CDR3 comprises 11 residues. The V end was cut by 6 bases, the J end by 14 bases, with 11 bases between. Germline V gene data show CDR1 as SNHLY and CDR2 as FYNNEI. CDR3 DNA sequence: TGTGCCAGCAGGGAGAACCTGGCCCTCCACTTT. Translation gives CASRENLALHF.

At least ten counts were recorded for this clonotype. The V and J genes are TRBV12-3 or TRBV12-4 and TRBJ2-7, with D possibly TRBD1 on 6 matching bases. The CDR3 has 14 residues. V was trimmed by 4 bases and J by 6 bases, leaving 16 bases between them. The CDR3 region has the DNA TGTGCCAGCAGTTCACAGGGTTCCCTCGCCGAGCAGTACTTC. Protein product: CASSSQGSLAEQYF.

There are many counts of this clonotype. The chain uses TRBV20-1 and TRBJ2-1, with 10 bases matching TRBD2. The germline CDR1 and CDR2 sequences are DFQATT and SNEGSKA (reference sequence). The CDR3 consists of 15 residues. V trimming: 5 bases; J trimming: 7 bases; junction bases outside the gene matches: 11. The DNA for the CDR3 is TGCAGTGCTGCTTACGGGACTAGCGAGGGGAATGAGCAGTTCTTC. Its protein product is CSAAYGTSEGNEQFF.

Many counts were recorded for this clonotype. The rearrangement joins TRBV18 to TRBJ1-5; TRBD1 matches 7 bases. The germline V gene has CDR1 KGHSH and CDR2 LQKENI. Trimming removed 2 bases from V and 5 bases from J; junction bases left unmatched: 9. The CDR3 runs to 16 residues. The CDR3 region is CASSPVAGGEDQPQHF. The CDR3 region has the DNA TGTGCCAGCTCACCAGTCGCAGGGGGGGAAGATCAGCCCCAGCATTTT.

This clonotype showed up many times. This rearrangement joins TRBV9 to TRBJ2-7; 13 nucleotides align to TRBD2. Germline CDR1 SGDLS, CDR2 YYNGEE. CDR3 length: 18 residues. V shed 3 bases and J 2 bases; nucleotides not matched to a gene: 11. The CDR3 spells CASSGGLAGASGTYEQYF. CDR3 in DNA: TGTGCCAGCAGCGGCGGACTAGCGGGAGCTAGTGGAACCTACGAGCAGTACTTC.

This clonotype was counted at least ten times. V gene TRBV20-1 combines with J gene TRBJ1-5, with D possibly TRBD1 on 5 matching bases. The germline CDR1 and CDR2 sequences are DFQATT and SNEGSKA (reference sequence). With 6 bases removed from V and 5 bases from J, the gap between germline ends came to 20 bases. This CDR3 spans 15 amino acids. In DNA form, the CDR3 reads TGCAGTGCAAGGGGTTCGCTCAATGATTATCAGCCCCAGCATTTT. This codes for CSARGSLNDYQPQHF.

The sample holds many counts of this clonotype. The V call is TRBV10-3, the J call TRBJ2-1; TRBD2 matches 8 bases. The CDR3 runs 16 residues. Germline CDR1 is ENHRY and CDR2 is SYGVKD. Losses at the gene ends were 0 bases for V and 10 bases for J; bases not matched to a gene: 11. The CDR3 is CAISESRLAGTREQFF. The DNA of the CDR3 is TGTGCCATCAGTGAGTCTAGGTTAGCGGGGACTCGGGAGCAGTTCTTC.

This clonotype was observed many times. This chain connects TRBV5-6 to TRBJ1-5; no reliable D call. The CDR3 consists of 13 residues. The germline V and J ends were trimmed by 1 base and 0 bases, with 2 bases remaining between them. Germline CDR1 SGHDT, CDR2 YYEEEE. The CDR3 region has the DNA TGTGCCAGCAGCTTGTCTAGCAATCAGCCCCAGCATTTT. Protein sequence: CASSLSSNQPQHF.

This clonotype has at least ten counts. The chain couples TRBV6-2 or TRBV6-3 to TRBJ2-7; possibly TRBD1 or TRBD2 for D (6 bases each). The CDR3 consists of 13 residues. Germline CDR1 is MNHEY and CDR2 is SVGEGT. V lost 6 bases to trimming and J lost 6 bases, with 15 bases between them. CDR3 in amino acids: CASSVLGGGEQYF. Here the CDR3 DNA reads TGTGCCAGCAGCGTCCTAGGGGGAGGCGAGCAGTACTTC.